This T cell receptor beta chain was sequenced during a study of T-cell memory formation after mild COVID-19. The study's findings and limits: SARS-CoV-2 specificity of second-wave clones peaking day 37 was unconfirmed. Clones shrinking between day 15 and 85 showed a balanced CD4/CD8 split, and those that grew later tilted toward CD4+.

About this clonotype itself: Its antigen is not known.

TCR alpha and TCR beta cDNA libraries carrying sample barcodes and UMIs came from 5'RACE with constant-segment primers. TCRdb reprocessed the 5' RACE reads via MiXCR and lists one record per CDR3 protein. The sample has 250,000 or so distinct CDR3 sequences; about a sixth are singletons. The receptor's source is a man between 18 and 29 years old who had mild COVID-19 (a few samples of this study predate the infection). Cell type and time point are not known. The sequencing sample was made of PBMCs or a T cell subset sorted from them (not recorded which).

This chain's CDR3 is CASSRTSGGGDTQYF. The CDR3 DNA reads TGTGCCAGCAGCAGGACTAGCGGGGGTGGGGATACGCAGTATTTT. The chain employs TRBV12-3 or TRBV12-4 and TRBJ2-3, with 13 bases fitting TRBD2. After removal of 6 bases from V and 6 bases from J, the junction contained 6 bases not matched to a gene. The CDR3 sequence is 15 residues long.